The 22 T cell receptor beta chains below were found in one sample sequenced in a study of shared clonotypes between healthy human individuals. Sequenced by immunoSEQ multiplex PCR; TCRdb stores in-frame clones only, minus some. This sample has approximately 2,000,000 clones, with roughly 90% found just once. Sequencing input: naive CD4+ T cells from PBMCs. Subset in this sample: CD45RA+ positively selected. The receptors were sampled from a man aged 18 to 30 in good health. Some clones in this sample may be carry-over from other donors' samples.

The V and J genes are TRBV27 and TRBJ2-1; TRBD1 matches at 8 bases. The germline V gene encodes CDR1 MNHEY and CDR2 SMNVEV (reference sequence). The CDR3 spans 18 residues. Trimming removed 5 bases from V and 9 bases from J; junction bases left unmatched: 21. The CDR3 reads CASSPRTGITSLGGEQFF. The DNA of the CDR3 is TGTGCCAGCAGTCCCCGGACAGGGATAACCTCCCTAGGGGGTGAGCAGTTCTTC.

In DNA form, the CDR3 reads TGTGCCAGCATGATTCACAGTGGAAATCAGCCCCAGCATTTT. Translated, it gives CASMIHSGNQPQHF. The rearrangement uses TRBV6-1 and TRBJ1-5; no clear D. Germline CDR1 MNHNS, CDR2 SASEGT. The CDR3 contains 14 residues. V was cut by 7 bases and J by 4 bases, with 14 bases left in between.

This clone was picked up a small number of times. The J gene is TRBJ2-7, the V gene TRBV10-1; TRBD1 matches 10 bases. In germline, CDR1 is WNHNN, CDR2 SYGVQD (reference sequence). Trimming cost V 6 bases and J 3 bases; bases outside gene matches: 2. This CDR3 comprises 13 residues. The CDR3, as DNA: TGCGCCAGCAGCAGGACAGGGGGCTACGAGCAGTACTTC. Protein: CASSRTGGYEQYF.

Points on this clone: In the same sample, other DNA sequences code for this CDR3. The chain combines TRBV4-3 with TRBJ2-7; tentative D call: TRBD2 (6 bases). The CDR3 is 14 amino acids. Trimming pared 0 bases from V and 0 bases from J, leaving 6 bases between. CDR1 LGHNA and CDR2 YSLEER come from the germline V gene. The CDR3 bases are TGCGCCAGCAGCCAAGACGGGAGCTCCTACGAGCAGTACTTC. Its protein product is CASSQDGSSYEQYF.

This sequence joins TRBV7-2 and TRBJ1-3; D may be TRBD1 (6 bases). The CDR3 extends over 16 amino acids. Trimming took 5 bases from V and 4 from J, leaving 18 bases between them. Germline loops: CDR1 SGHTA, CDR2 FQGNSA. The CDR3 coding sequence is TGTGCCAGCAGCACCTCAGGGGTTTCGGGAGGAAACACCATATATTTT. Amino acids: CASSTSGVSGGNTIYF.

This sequence joins TRBV4-1 and TRBJ1-2, with D unresolved. Germline CDR1 is MGHRA and CDR2 is YSYEKL. The CDR3 is 13 amino acids. V lost 4 bases, J lost 3 bases, and 9 bases lay in between. The CDR3 sequence: CASSPLVDYGYTF. In DNA, the CDR3 is TGCGCCAGCAGCCCCTTGGTTGACTATGGCTACACCTTC.

This chain connects TRBV9 to TRBJ1-2; D may be TRBD1 (6 bases). V was shortened by 3 bases and J by 4 bases, with 19 bases between the two germline ends. CDR1 is SGDLS, CDR2 YYNGEE, per germline. The CDR3 consists of 16 residues. As DNA, the CDR3 is TGTGCCAGCAGCGGACGTGGCGGAGGGGGAAGCTATGGCTACACCTTC. This codes for CASSGRGGGGSYGYTF.

This clone was seen a single time. V usage is TRBV28 and J usage is TRBJ2-1; 12 bases align to TRBD2. The V and J ends lost 5 bases and 4 bases, in that order; junction bases with no gene match: 3. The CDR3 has 15 residues. Per germline, CDR1 MDHEN and CDR2 SYDVKM. CDR3 coding DNA: TGTGCCAGCAGTGTTACTAGCGGGAGGTACAATGAGCAGTTCTTC. Translating gives CASSVTSGRYNEQFF.

The CDR3 reads CASSPKPTGGKDEQYF. The CDR3 region has the DNA TGCGCCAGCAGCCCCAAACCGACAGGGGGCAAGGACGAGCAGTACTTC. The chain couples TRBV5-1 to TRBJ2-7, with 10 positions matching TRBD1. There are 16 residues in the CDR3. Germline CDR1 reads SGHRS; CDR2 reads YFSETQ. With V trimmed by 4 bases and J by 5 bases, 12 bases remained unmatched.

About this clone itself: Within the sample, other DNA sequences also encode this same CDR3. The chain joins TRBV7-3 to TRBJ2-7; 10 bases fit TRBD2. The CDR3 has 14 amino acids. Germline V gives CDR1 SGHTA, CDR2 FQGTGA. Trimming at V came to 5 bases and at J to 1 base, leaving 2 bases not matched to a gene. CDR3 sequence: CASSPTSGSYEQYF. Written as DNA, the CDR3 is TGTGCCAGCAGCCCGACTAGCGGGTCCTACGAGCAGTACTTC.

This chain links TRBV4-1 with TRBJ1-1; tentatively, D is TRBD1 (6 bases). The CDR3 has 13 amino acids. Germline CDR1 is MGHRA and CDR2 is YSYEKL. The ends were cut back, 0 bases at V and 12 bases at J, with 14 bases in the middle. The CDR3 sequence: CASSQDRYGGPFF. CDR3 coding DNA: TGCGCCAGCAGCCAAGATAGGTACGGGGGCCCTTTCTTT.

The chain links TRBV2 to TRBJ1-2, with a possible D match to TRBD1 (5 bases). V shed 4 bases and J shed 2 bases, with 11 bases lying between them. The germline V gene has CDR1 SNHLY and CDR2 FYNNEI. This CDR3 spans 14 amino acids. This CDR3 is CASSGAGINYGYTF. CDR3 sequence (DNA): TGTGCCAGCAGTGGGGCAGGGATCAACTATGGCTACACCTTC.

This chain links TRBV28 with TRBJ1-5, with 9 nucleotides matching TRBD1. Germline trimming cut 5 bases from V and 1 base from J; bases unmatched to any gene: 6. CDR1 is MDHEN and CDR2 is SYDVKM in the germline V gene. The CDR3 has 16 residues. Here the CDR3 DNA reads TGTGCCAGCAGTACAGGGGGCGTCATGAGCAATCAGCCCCAGCATTTT. This encodes CASSTGGVMSNQPQHF.

Turning to this clone: The same CDR3 can be traced to other DNA sequences in this sample. The chain joins TRBV5-1 to TRBJ1-1; no reliable D call. This CDR3 is built from 14 residues. Trimming removed 0 bases from V and 3 bases from J, with 9 bases in between. Germline values: CDR1 SGHRS, CDR2 YFSETQ. DNA for the CDR3: TGCGCCAGCAGCTTGGAAGGGCGAGACACTGAAGCTTTCTTT. It specifies CASSLEGRDTEAFF. Complete variable domain (other parts from reference TRBV5-1 and TRBJ1-1): KAGVTQTPRYLIKTRGQQVTLSCSPISGHRSVSWYQQTPGQGLQFLFEYFSETQRNKGNFPGRFSGRQFSNSRSEMNVSTLELGDSALYLCASSLEGRDTEAFFGQGTRLTVV.

A remark on this clone: This sample includes further DNA sequences coding for the same CDR3. This chain connects TRBV18 to TRBJ2-5; D uncertain. From germline, CDR1 is KGHSH and CDR2 LQKENI. V was shortened by 1 base and J by 5 bases, with 5 bases between the two germline ends. The CDR3 length is 12 residues. The CDR3 protein is CASSPLGETQYF. The CDR3 DNA follows: TGTGCCAGCTCACCACTAGGGGAGACCCAGTACTTC.

In its sample, this clone was seen once. V usage is TRBV15 and J usage is TRBJ1-5; D perhaps matches TRBD1 (6 bases). In germline, CDR1 is LNHNV, CDR2 YYDKDF (reference sequence). This CDR3 is built from 14 residues. The V gene lost 6 bases and the J gene lost 6 bases, with 15 bases spanning the gap. CDR3 DNA: TGTGCCACCAGGAGCCCACAGGGAGGTCAGCCCCAGCATTTT. Translation gives CATRSPQGGQPQHF.

This chain links TRBV11-2 with TRBJ2-3, with TRBD1 matching over 9 bases. CDR3 length: 15 residues. V lost 3 bases, J lost 3 bases, and 4 bases stayed unmatched. Germline CDR1 reads SGHAT; CDR2 reads FQNNGV. The CDR3 DNA sequence: TGTGCCAGCAGCTTTATCGGGACAGGGACAGATACGCAGTATTTT. Translated, it gives CASSFIGTGTDTQYF.

The genes are TRBV28 and TRBJ1-3; D not certain. Germline loops: CDR1 MDHEN, CDR2 SYDVKM. Trimming took 3 bases from V and 0 from J, leaving 9 bases between them. The CDR3 loop spans 15 amino acids. The CDR3 sequence is CASSFRTVSGNTIYF. CDR3 DNA sequence: TGTGCCAGCAGTTTCCGGACGGTCTCTGGAAACACCATATATTTT.

A word on this clone: Other DNA sequences of this sample code for an identical CDR3. The chain links TRBV6-5 to TRBJ1-1; no reliable D call. This CDR3 is 11 amino acids long. The germline V gene encodes CDR1 MNHEY and CDR2 SVGAGI. Between the trimmed V and J ends, which lost 5 bases and 2 bases, there was a span of 3 bases. CDR3 amino acids: CASSPNTEAFF. In DNA form, the CDR3 reads TGTGCCAGCAGTCCAAACACTGAAGCTTTCTTT.

The J gene is TRBJ1-2, the V gene TRBV5-1; D uncertain. Germline V lookup: CDR1 SGHRS, CDR2 YFSETQ. With 2 bases removed from V and 3 bases from J, the gap between germline ends came to 11 bases. The CDR3 is 14 residues long. The CDR3, as DNA: TGCGCCAGCAGCTTCAGCGCGTTGGACTATGGCTACACCTTC. Protein: CASSFSALDYGYTF.

The J gene is TRBJ1-4, the V gene TRBV6-5, with 7 nucleotides matching TRBD1. V gave up 0 bases and J gave up 8 bases; unmatched junction bases: 0. This CDR3 comprises 13 residues. CDR1 is MNHEY and CDR2 is SVGAGI in the germline V gene. CDR3 bases: TGTGCCAGCAGTTACTCGGACAGGGAAAAACTGTTTTTT. Its protein is CASSYSDREKLFF.

This chain links TRBV4-2 with TRBJ2-4; the match to TRBD2 covers 7 bases. V shed 6 bases and J 0 bases; nucleotides not matched to a gene: 5. CDR3 length: 15 amino acids. Germline V gives CDR1 LGHNA, CDR2 YNFKEQ. CDR3 protein: CASSPSGLAKNIQYF. Written as DNA, the CDR3 is TGTGCCAGCAGTCCTAGCGGATTAGCCAAAAACATTCAGTACTTC.